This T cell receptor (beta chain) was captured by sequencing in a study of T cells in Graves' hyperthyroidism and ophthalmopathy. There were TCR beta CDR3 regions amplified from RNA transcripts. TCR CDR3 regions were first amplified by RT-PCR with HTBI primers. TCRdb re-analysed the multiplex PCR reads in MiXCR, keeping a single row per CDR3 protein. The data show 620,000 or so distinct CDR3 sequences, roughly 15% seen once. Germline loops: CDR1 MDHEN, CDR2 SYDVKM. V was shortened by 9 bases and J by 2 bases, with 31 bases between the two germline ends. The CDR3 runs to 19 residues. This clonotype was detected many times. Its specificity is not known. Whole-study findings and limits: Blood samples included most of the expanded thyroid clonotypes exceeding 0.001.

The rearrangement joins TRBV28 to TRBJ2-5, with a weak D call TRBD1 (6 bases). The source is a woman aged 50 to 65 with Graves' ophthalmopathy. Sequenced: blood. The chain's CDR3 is CASRTGRFKSITRQETQYF. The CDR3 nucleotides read TGTGCCAGTAGAACAGGGCGTTTCAAGAGTATAACAAGACAAGAGACCCAGTACTTC.